This T cell receptor beta chain was found in a study of shared clonotypes between healthy human individuals. Profiling relied on immunoSEQ multiplex PCR, and the TCRdb table lists in-frame clones only, not all of them. The repertoire holds almost 750,000 clones, approximately 77% seen once, with less than 2% in the top ten. Germline V gene lookup returns CDR1 SGHRS and CDR2 YFSETQ. V was clipped by 4 bases and J by 4 bases; unmatched bases: 11. The CDR3 spans 16 residues. Regarding this clone: Its antigen remains unknown.

General study points: Rarefaction revealed incomplete sorted-subset sequencing despite large depth. The sole specimen, blood, was sampled, and tissue repertoires likely differ.

The receptor comes from a woman under 40 in good health. The chain has TRBV5-1 and TRBJ2-7, with 10 bases fitting TRBD1. The sample comprised memory CD4+ T cells sorted from blood. Regarding subset: CD45RA-negative fraction. The CDR3 bases are TGCGCCAGCAGCCCCGGACCCGGGACAGGGGTATACGAGCAGTACTTC. Its protein is CASSPGPGTGVYEQYF.